Detailed here is one T cell receptor (beta chain). In germline, CDR1 is SGHNT, CDR2 YYREEE (reference sequence). The ends lost 4 bases at V and 1 base at J; junction bases unmatched: 5. The CDR3 covers 15 residues. The entry originates in a study of blood T cell repertoires in COVID-19. Study summary: Acute-phase and convalescent COVID-19 samples originated in the United States, Italy and Spain.

Authors' data handling: Amplification of reference gene primers was used by the study to estimate nucleated cell counts. The data were produced by immunoSEQ multiplex PCR, yet TCRdb's version contains in-frame clones alone and is incomplete. V, J and clone size are taken as reported in that table, and D and trimming were inferred from the DNA itself. Of around 140,000 clones in the sample, about 91% were seen once. V gene TRBV5-4 combines with J gene TRBJ2-7, with 10 bases lining up with TRBD1. The sequencing sample was made of peripheral blood. The source of this sequence is a human donor in a cohort sampled during active COVID-19. CDR3 in DNA: TGTGCCAGCAGCCCCGACAGGGGGCTATCCTACGAGCAGTACTTC. It encodes CASSPDRGLSYEQYF. Together with reference TRBV5-4 and TRBJ2-7, the CDR3 gives the full variable domain: ETGVTQSPTHLIKTRGQQVTLRCSSQSGHNTVSWYQQALGQGPQFIFQYYREEENGRGNFPPRFSGLQFPNYSSELNVNALELDDSALYLCASSPDRGLSYEQYFGPGTRLTVT.